The sequence of this T cell receptor beta chain was determined in a study of blood T cell repertoires in COVID-19. At the level of the study: Donors in the United States, Italy and Spain gave samples during acute or convalescent COVID-19. T cells, B-cell-depleted T cells, or PBMCs provided the cDNA or gDNA that served as material.

This clone was recorded a few times. Distinct nucleotide sequences in the sample also encode this CDR3. Measured with immunoSEQ multiplex PCR; TCRdb has only the in-frame clones, and not every one. This sample yields approximately 300,000 clones, of which about 87% are seen a single time; 6.3% belongs to the top ten. Followed longitudinally, the Seattle patients had been enrolled during active infection. The TCR was taken from a woman aged 50 to 65 with COVID-19, enrolled during active disease. Sample: peripheral blood.

The CDR3 nucleotides are TGCAGCGTTAGACAGACTCTTAACTATGGCTACACCTTC. The encoded protein is CSVRQTLNYGYTF. The chain uses TRBV29-1 and TRBJ1-2, with D perhaps TRBD1 (5 bases). Germline loops: CDR1 SQVTM, CDR2 ANQGSEA. This CDR3 is built from 13 residues. Trimming took off 5 bases at V and 1 base at J, with 11 bases between the two ends.